Below, 9 T cell receptor beta chains from the same sample are listed, as sequenced in a study of neurological immune-mediated disorders. As for time point: longitudinal time-point 3. TCRdb ran MiXCR on the 5' RACE reads and lists one entry per CDR3 protein. This sample has roughly 57,000 distinct CDR3 sequences, with 7% to 9% found just once. The sample taken for sequencing was PBMCs. The receptors here all came from a woman in her thirties or forties in good health.

This clonotype was observed many times. This rearrangement joins TRBV7-2 to TRBJ1-1; a possible D gene is TRBD1 (6 bases). CDR1 and CDR2 from the germline V gene are SGHTA and FQGNSA. V was trimmed by 3 bases and J by 4 bases, leaving 12 bases between them. The CDR3 covers 14 residues. Here the CDR3 reads CASSFLNRATEAFF. Written as DNA, the CDR3 is TGTGCCAGCAGCTTTCTGAACAGGGCCACTGAAGCTTTCTTT. Full variable domain (missing parts from reference TRBV7-2 and TRBJ1-1): GAGVSQSPSNKVTEKGKDVELRCDPISGHTALYWYRQSLGQGLEFLIYFQGNSAPDKSGLPSDRFSAERTGGSVSTLTIQRTQQEDSAVYLCASSFLNRATEAFFGQGTRLTVV.

In this sample, this clonotype turned up many times. DNA of the CDR3: TGTGCCAGCAGCCCCGGTATTGGCACAGATACGCAGTATTTT. This translates into CASSPGIGTDTQYF. The chain employs TRBV12-3 or TRBV12-4 and TRBJ2-3, with unresolved D. The CDR3 has 14 amino acids. With 6 bases removed from V and 1 base from J, the gap between germline ends came to 11 bases.

This clonotype showed up many times. The CDR3 coding sequence is TGCGCCAGCAGCTTGGACGGACAGGGGGCCTACGAGCAGTACTTC. This sequence encodes CASSLDGQGAYEQYF. The chain is built from TRBV5-1 and TRBJ2-7; the match to TRBD1 covers 10 bases. Trimming cost V 0 bases and J 2 bases; bases outside gene matches: 2. Germline CDR1 and CDR2: SGHRS and YFSETQ. This CDR3 has 15 residues.

V usage is TRBV7-3 and J usage is TRBJ2-7, with TRBD2 identical over 15 bases. The CDR3 is 17 amino acids. Losses at the gene ends were 4 bases for V and 1 base for J; bases not matched to a gene: 5. Germline assignment: CDR1 SGHTA and CDR2 FQGTGA. The CDR3 nucleotides read TGTGCCAGCAGCTCACAGGGACTAGCGGGGGGATCCTACGAGCAGTACTTC. Its protein is CASSSQGLAGGSYEQYF.

This clonotype came up many times. The chain has TRBV7-2 and TRBJ1-2; no definite D call. This CDR3 contains 13 residues. CDR1 SGHTA and CDR2 FQGNSA come from the germline V gene. Trimming cost V 6 bases and J 12 bases, with 20 bases left between them. CDR3 loop: CASSYGAIREHTF. The CDR3 region has the DNA TGTGCCAGCAGTTATGGAGCTATCCGGGAGCACACCTTC.

This clonotype was observed many times. This chain links TRBV4-2 with TRBJ1-4, with a possible D match to TRBD1 (6 bases). Trimming took 3 bases from V and 7 from J, leaving 12 bases between them. The CDR3 consists of 14 residues. CDR1 is LGHNA, CDR2 YNFKEQ, per germline. CDR3 residues: CASSQGYRVEKLFF. For the CDR3, the DNA is TGTGCCAGCAGCCAGGGGTACAGGGTTGAAAAACTGTTTTTT.

J is TRBJ2-5 and V is TRBV6-5, with a weak D call TRBD2 (5 bases). CDR1 is MNHEY, CDR2 SVGAGI, per germline. The ends were cut back, 10 bases at V and 4 bases at J, with 22 bases in the middle. The CDR3 spans 15 residues. The CDR3 coding sequence is TGTGCCACTACCGGACGAGCGGCAGGCGGAGAGACCCAGTACTTC. Its translation: CATTGRAAGGETQYF.

The chain uses TRBV12-3 or TRBV12-4 and TRBJ1-1; D unresolved. The germline V and J ends were trimmed by 2 bases and 0 bases, with 4 bases remaining between them. This CDR3 contains 13 residues. CDR3 sequence reads: CASSLWLNTEAFF. Written as DNA, the CDR3 is TGTGCCAGCAGTTTATGGCTGAACACTGAAGCTTTCTTT.

As to this clonotype: Likely a read error: the CDR3 ends without its conserved phenylalanine or tryptophan. The chain combines TRBV12-3 or TRBV12-4 with TRBJ2-5, with no clear D. The CDR3 consists of 16 residues. V was clipped by 5 bases and J by 1 base, with 17 bases between them. This CDR3 is CASSPLIYRPQETQYS. The CDR3 DNA sequence: TGTGCCAGCAGTCCTCTTATCTACAGACCCCAAGAGACCCAGTACTCC.